This TCR beta chain was recorded in a study of beta chain features in type 1 diabetes. Isolated RNA was reverse transcribed in full, so expressed TCRB transcripts were sequenced. Libraries were prepared by immunoSEQ multiplex PCR; TCRdb keeps only in-frame clonotypes and omits some of them. The profile shows around 250,000 clones, less than 35% of them singletons. This clone was counted many times. The CDR3 sequence is 16 residues long. Trimming shortened V by 3 bases and J by 5 bases, and 18 bases separated the two germline ends. Germline assignment: CDR1 SGHKS and CDR2 YYEKEE (reference sequence). The sequence was obtained from a young man in good health. V is TRBV5-5 and J is TRBJ2-1; TRBD2 is a possible D gene (5 bases). The sequencing input was central memory CD4+ T cells from blood. CDR3 sequence (DNA): TGTGCCAGCAGCTCCGTAAGTGGGGAGATTCACAATGAGCAGTTCTTC. Translation: CASSSVSGEIHNEQFF.